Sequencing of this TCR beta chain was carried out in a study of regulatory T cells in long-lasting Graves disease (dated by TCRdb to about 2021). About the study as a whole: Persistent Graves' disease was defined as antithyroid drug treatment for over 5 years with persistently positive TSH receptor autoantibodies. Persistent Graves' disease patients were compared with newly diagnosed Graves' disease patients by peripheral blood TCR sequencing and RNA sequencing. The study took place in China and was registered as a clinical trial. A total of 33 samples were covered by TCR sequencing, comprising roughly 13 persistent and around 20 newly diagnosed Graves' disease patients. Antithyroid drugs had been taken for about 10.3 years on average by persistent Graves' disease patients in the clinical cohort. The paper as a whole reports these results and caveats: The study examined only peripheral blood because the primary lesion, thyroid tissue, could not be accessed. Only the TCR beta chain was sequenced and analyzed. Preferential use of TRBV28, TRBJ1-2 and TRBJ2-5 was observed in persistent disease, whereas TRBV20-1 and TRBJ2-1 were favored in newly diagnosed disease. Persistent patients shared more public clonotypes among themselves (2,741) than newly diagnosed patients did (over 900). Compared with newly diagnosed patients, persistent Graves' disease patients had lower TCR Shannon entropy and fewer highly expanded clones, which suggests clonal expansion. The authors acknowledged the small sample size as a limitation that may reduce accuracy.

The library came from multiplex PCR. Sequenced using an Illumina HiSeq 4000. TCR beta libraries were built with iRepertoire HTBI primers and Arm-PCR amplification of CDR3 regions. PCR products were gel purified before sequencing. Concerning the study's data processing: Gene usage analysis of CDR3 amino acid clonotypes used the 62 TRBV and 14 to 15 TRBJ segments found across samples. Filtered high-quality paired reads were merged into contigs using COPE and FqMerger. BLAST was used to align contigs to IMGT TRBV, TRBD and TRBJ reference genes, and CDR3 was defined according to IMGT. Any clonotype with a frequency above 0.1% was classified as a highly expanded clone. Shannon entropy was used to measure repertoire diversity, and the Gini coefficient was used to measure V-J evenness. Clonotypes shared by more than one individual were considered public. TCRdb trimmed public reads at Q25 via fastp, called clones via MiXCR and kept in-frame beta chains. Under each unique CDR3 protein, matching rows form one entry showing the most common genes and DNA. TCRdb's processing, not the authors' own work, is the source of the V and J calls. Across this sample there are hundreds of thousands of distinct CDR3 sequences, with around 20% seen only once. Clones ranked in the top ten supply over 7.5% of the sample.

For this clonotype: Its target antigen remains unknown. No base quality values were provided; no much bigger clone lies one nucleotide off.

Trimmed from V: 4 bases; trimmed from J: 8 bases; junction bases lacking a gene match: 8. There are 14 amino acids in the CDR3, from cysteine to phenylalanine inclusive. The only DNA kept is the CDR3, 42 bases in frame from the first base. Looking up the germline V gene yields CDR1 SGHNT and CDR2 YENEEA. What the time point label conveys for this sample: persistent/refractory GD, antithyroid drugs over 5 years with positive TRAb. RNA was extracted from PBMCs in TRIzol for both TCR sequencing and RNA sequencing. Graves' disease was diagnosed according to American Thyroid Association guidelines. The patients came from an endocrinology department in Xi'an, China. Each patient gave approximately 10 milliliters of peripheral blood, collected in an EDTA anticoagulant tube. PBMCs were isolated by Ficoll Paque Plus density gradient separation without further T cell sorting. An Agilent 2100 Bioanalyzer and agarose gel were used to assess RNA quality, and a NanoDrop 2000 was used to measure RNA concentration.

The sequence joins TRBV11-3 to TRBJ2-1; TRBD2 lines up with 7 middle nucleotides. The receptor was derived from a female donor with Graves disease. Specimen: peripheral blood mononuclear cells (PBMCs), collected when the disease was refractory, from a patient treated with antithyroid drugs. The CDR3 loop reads CASSSGRGLDEQFF. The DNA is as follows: TGTGCCAGCAGCTCGGGACGTGGACTAGATGAGCAGTTCTTC.